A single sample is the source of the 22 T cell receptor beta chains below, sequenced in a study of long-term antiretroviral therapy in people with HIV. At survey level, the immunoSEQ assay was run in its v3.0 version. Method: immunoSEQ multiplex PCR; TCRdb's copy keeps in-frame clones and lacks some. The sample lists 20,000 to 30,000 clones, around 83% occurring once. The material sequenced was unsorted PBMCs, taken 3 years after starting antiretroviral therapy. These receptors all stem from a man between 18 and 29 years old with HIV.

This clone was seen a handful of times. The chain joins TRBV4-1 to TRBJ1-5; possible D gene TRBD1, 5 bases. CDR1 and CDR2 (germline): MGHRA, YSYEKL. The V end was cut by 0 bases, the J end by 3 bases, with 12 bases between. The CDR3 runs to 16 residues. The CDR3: CASSQDPGRSNQPQHF. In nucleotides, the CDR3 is TGCGCCAGCAGCCAAGATCCGGGACGGTCCAATCAGCCCCAGCATTTT.

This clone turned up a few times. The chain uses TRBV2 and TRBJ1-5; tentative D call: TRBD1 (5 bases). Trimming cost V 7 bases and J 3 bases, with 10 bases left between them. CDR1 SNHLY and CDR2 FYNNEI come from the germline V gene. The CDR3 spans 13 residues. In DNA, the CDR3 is TGTGCCAGCACACGGGACCTCAATCAGCCCCAGCATTTT. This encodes CASTRDLNQPQHF. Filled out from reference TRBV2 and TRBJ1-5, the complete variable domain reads EPEVTQTPSHQVTQMGQEVILRCVPISNHLYFYWYRQILGQKVEFLVSFYNNEISEKSEIFDDQFSVERPDGSNFTLKIRSTKLEDSAMYFCASTRDLNQPQHFGDGTRLSIL.

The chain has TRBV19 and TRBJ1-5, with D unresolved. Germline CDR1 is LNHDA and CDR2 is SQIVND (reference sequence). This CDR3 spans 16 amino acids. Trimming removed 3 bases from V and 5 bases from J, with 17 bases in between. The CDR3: CASSIVARRMHQPQHF. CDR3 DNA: TGTGCCAGTAGTATTGTAGCCCGAAGGATGCATCAGCCCCAGCATTTT.

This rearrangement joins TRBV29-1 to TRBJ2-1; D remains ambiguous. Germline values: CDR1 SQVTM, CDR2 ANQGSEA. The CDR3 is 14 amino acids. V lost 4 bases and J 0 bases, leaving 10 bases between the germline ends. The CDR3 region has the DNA TGCAGCGTTGTAACGCTAAGCTCCTACAATGAGCAGTTCTTC. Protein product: CSVVTLSSYNEQFF.

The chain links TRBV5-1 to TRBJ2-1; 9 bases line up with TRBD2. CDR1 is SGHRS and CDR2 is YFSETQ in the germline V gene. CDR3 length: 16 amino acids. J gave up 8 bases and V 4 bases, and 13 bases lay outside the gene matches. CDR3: CASSLLGAGGWDEQFF. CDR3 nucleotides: TGCGCCAGCAGCCTCCTTGGAGCGGGGGGCTGGGATGAGCAGTTCTTC.

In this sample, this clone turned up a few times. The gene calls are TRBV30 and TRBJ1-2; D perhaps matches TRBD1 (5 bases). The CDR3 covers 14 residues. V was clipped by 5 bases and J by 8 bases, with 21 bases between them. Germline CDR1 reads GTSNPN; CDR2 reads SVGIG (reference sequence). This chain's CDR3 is CAWSPGGGSAGYTF. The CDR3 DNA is TGTGCCTGGTCCCCGGGGGGGGGTTCTGCGGGCTACACCTTC. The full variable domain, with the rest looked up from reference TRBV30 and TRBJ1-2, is SQTIHQWPATLVQPVGSPLSLECTVEGTSNPNLYWYRQAAGRGLQLLFYSVGIGQISSEVPQNLSASRPQDRQFILSSKKLLLSDSGFYLCAWSPGGGSAGYTFGSGTRLTVV.

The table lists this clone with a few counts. Written as DNA, the CDR3 is TGTGCCAGCAGCGCCGCGGGGGTCGGGAACATTCAGTACTTC. Translating gives CASSAAGVGNIQYF. The rearrangement uses TRBV5-4 and TRBJ2-4; 7 bases line up with TRBD2. CDR1 and CDR2 from the germline V gene are SGHNT and YYREEE (reference sequence). J gave up 7 bases and V 4 bases, and 8 bases lay outside the gene matches. This CDR3 has 14 amino acids.

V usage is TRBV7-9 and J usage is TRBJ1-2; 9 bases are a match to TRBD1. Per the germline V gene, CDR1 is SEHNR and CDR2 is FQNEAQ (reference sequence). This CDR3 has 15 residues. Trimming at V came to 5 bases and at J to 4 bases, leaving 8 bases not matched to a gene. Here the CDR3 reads CASSQGQGRIYGYTF. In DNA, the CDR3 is TGTGCCAGCAGCCAGGGACAGGGCCGTATCTATGGCTACACCTTC.

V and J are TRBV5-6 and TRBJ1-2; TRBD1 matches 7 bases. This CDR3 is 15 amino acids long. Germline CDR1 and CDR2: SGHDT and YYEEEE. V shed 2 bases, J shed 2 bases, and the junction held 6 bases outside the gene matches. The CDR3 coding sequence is TGTGCCAGCAGCTTCAAGACAGGGTGGAACTATGGCTACACCTTC. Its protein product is CASSFKTGWNYGYTF.

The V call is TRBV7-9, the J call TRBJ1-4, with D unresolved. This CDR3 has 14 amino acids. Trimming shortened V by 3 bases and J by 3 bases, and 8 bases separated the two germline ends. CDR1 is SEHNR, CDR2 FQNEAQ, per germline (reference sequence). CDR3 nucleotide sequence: TGTGCCAGCAGCTTTACCCAGGCTAATGAAAAACTGTTTTTT. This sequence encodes CASSFTQANEKLFF.

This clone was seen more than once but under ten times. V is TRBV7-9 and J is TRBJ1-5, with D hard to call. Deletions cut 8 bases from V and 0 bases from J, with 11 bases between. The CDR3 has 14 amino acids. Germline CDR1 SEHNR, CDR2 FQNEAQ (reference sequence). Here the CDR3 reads CASQSWDSNQPQHF. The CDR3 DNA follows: TGTGCCAGCCAAAGTTGGGATAGCAATCAGCCCCAGCATTTT. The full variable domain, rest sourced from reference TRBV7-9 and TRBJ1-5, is DTGVSQNPRHKITKRGQNVTFRCDPISEHNRLYWYRQTLGQGPEFLTYFQNEAQLEKSRLLSDRFSAERPKGSFSTLEIQRTEQGDSAMYLCASQSWDSNQPQHFGDGTRLSIL.

In nucleotides, the CDR3 is TGTGCCAGCAGTTGGGGGCTTCAGCCCCAGCATTTT. It translates to CASSWGLQPQHF. V gene TRBV25-1 combines with J gene TRBJ1-5; D is possibly TRBD1 (6 bases). Germline CDR1 reads MGHDK; CDR2 reads SYGVNS. The germline V and J ends were trimmed by 5 bases and 6 bases, with 8 bases remaining between them. CDR3 size: 12 residues.

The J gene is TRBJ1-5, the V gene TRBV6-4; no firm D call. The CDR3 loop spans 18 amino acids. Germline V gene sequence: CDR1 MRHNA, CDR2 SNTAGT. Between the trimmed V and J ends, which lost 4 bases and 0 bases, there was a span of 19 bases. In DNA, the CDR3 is TGTGCCAGCAGTGCCCTTGAGGGAATACTCTATAGCAATCAGCCCCAGCATTTT. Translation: CASSALEGILYSNQPQHF.

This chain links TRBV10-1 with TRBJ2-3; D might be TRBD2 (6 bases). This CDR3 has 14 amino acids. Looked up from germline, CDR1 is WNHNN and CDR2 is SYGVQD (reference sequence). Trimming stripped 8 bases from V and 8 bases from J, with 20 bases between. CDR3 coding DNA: TGCGCCAGCCGACCGGAGGGCGTGGAGGCTACGCAGTATTTT. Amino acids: CASRPEGVEATQYF.

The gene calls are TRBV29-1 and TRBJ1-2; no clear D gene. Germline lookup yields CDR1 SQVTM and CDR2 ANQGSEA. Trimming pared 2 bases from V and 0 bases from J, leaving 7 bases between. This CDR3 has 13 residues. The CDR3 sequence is CSVEREPNYGYTF. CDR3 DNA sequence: TGCAGCGTTGAAAGGGAACCTAACTATGGCTACACCTTC.

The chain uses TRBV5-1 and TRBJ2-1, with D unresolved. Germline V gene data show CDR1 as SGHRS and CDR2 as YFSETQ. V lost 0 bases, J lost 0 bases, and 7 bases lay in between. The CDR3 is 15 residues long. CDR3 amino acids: CASSLGQLSYNEQFF. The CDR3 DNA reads TGCGCCAGCAGCTTGGGGCAGCTCTCCTACAATGAGCAGTTCTTC.

CDR3 bases: TGTGCCATCAGTGATTACCGGGATATGTCTGGGGCCAACGTCCTGACTTTC. This encodes CAISDYRDMSGANVLTF. This sequence joins TRBV10-3 and TRBJ2-6, with D tentatively TRBD2 (5 bases). The CDR3 spans 17 residues. The germline V gene has CDR1 ENHRY and CDR2 SYGVKD. V gave up 3 bases and J gave up 1 base, with 13 bases separating them.

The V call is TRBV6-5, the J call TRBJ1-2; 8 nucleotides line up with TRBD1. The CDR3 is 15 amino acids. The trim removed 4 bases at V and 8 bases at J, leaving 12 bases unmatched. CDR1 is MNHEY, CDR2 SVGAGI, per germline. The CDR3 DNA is TGTGCCAGCAGTTTAACCAGGGGGCATTTCGGGGGCTACACCTTC. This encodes CASSLTRGHFGGYTF.

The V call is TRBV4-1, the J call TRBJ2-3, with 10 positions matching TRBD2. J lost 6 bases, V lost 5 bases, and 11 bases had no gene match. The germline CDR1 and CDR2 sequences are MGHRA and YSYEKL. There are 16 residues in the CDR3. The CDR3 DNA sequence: TGCGCCAGCAGCTTCGCAGCGGGGGGGCGTGGGGATACGCAGTATTTT. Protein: CASSFAAGGRGDTQYF.

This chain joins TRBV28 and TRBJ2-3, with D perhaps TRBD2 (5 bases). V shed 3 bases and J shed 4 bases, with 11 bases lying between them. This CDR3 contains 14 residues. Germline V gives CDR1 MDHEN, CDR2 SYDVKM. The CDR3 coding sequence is TGTGCCAGCAGTTTCTCTAGCCGCCCAGATACGCAGTATTTT. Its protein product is CASSFSSRPDTQYF. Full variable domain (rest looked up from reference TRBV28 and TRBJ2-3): DVKVTQSSRYLVKRTGEKVFLECVQDMDHENMFWYRQDPGLGLRLIYFSYDVKMKEKGDIPEGYSVSREKKERFSLILESASTNQTSMYLCASSFSSRPDTQYFGPGTRLTVL.

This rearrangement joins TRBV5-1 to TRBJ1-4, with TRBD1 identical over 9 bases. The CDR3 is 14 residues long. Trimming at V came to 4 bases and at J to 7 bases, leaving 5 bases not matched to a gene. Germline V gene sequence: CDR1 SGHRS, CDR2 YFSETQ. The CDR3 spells CASSIQGASEKLFF. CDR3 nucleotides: TGCGCCAGCAGCATACAGGGGGCCAGTGAAAAACTGTTTTTT.

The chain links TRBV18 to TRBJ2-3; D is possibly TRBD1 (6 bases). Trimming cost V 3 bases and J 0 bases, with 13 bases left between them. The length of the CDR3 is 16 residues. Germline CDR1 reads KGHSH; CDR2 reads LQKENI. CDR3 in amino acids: CASSPPGDISTDTQYF. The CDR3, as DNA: TGTGCCAGCTCACCTCCCGGGGACATCAGCACAGATACGCAGTATTTT.